The rows below give T cell receptor beta chains drawn from one sample of a study of T cells in Graves' hyperthyroidism and ophthalmopathy. TCRdb processed the multiplex PCR reads anew with MiXCR; each CDR3 protein has one entry. The profile shows about 380,000 distinct CDR3 sequences, roughly 14% of them singletons. The sample was blood. These TCRs come from a woman aged 55-70 years with Graves' hyperthyroidism. CDR3s include the opening cysteine and the closing phenylalanine or tryptophan. The D gene is left open where the match is weak. Only some rows state a clone size, as once, few, many or a class for expanded clones.

TGTGCCACCAGTGCCCCTGTGGGGGGACAGCGGGCGGAGACCCAGTACTTC | CATSAPVGGQRAETQYF | many | TRBV24-1 | - | TRBJ2-5
TGCAGTGCTAGCGGACTAGCGGGAGCCTACGAGCAGTACTTC | CSASGLAGAYEQYF | many | TRBV20-1 | TRBD2 | TRBJ2-7
TGTGCCAGCAGCTTACCATTACAGGGGTCGGAGGCTTTCTTT | CASSLPLQGSEAFF | many | TRBV7-2 | TRBD1 | TRBJ1-1
TGTGCCAGCAAGGGGACTAGCGGGAGCTACGAGCAGTACTTC | CASKGTSGSYEQYF | few | TRBV6-1 | TRBD2 | TRBJ2-7
TGCAGTGCTACAGGGGGCTTGGGCACTGAAGCTTTCTTT | CSATGGLGTEAFF | many | TRBV20-1 | TRBD1 | TRBJ1-1
TGTGCCAGCAGTTTATCTAGATCCCGCTCTGGGGCCAACGTCCTGACTTTC | CASSLSRSRSGANVLTF | - | TRBV27 | - | TRBJ2-6
TGTGCCAGCAGGTTGGGGCTGGGGGGGGTGAACACTGAAGCTTTCTTT | CASRLGLGGVNTEAFF | many | TRBV11-2 | - | TRBJ1-1
TGTGCCAGTATAGGACTAGCTGGAGAAGAGCAGTTCTTC | CASIGLAGEEQFF | - | TRBV19 | TRBD2 | TRBJ2-1
TGTGCCAGCAGTGGGGCCTGGGGACTGAGGTTTTATGGCTACACCTTC | CASSGAWGLRFYGYTF | many | TRBV28 | - | TRBJ1-2
TGTGCCAGCAGGGCTATCGGGACAGAAGCTTTCTTT | CASRAIGTEAFF | many | TRBV2 | - | TRBJ1-1
TGTGCCAGCAGGGAGGACAGCACCTACGAGCAGTACTTC | CASREDSTYEQYF | many | TRBV2 | - | TRBJ2-7
TGCGCCAGCAAAAGGGAAAGCTCCTACAATGAGCAGTTCTTC | CASKRESSYNEQFF | many | TRBV5-1 | - | TRBJ2-1
TGTGCCAGCACCGACCTCCAGATAAACACTGAAGCTTTCTTT | CASTDLQINTEAFF | many | TRBV12-3/TRBV12-4 | - | TRBJ1-1
TGTGCCAGCAGGCTCAGGTCGCTCACCGGGGAGCTGTTTTTT | CASRLRSLTGELFF | few | TRBV27 | - | TRBJ2-2
TGTGCCAGCAGCAAAGGAGCGGGAGGATGGACCGGGGAGCTGTTTTTT | CASSKGAGGWTGELFF | few | TRBV9 | TRBD2 | TRBJ2-2
TGTGCCAGTAGTCCCTTCGTTGCAACTAATGAAAAACTGTTTTTT | CASSPFVATNEKLFF | few | TRBV19 | - | TRBJ1-4
TGTGCCAGCAGATTTAGCCGGGACAGGGTTAAAGAGACCCAGTACTTC | CASRFSRDRVKETQYF | many | TRBV28 | TRBD1 | TRBJ2-5
TGTGCCAGCAGACCGGACAGGGGGCGTTACGGGAGAAAATACGAGCAGTACTTC | CASRPDRGRYGRKYEQYF | - | TRBV5-4 | TRBD1 | TRBJ2-7
TGCGCCAGCAGCCCTGGGGGCGCCCGGGCCTATGGCTACACCTTC | CASSPGGARAYGYTF | many | TRBV5-1 | - | TRBJ1-2
TGCGCCAGCAGCTCCGGGACTAGCGGGACGGCAGATACGCAGTATTTT | CASSSGTSGTADTQYF | once | TRBV5-1 | TRBD2 | TRBJ2-3
TGTGCCAGCAGCGTAGAGGCAGGCATAAGAGGAAACACCATATATTTT | CASSVEAGIRGNTIYF | - | TRBV9 | - | TRBJ1-3
TGTGCCAGCAAGCAACAGGGGGCATTCTCCGACGAGCAGTACTTC | CASKQQGAFSDEQYF | - | TRBV27 | TRBD1 | TRBJ2-7
TGTGCCATCAGTGAGTCTGGACAGGGTGAAGCTTTCTTT | CAISESGQGEAFF | many | TRBV10-3 | TRBD1 | TRBJ1-1
TGTGCCAGCAGCTCAGGGGCAGGGGATTCGGCTGGGGCCAACGTCCTGACTTTC | CASSSGAGDSAGANVLTF | - | TRBV7-2 | - | TRBJ2-6
TGTGCCAGCAGCTTAGTCCAGGGGGATCACGGGGAGCTGTTTTTT | CASSLVQGDHGELFF | many | TRBV11-2 | TRBD1 | TRBJ2-2
TGCAGTGCTAGAGGACTAGCGTCTAGCACAGATACGCAGTATTTT | CSARGLASSTDTQYF | many | TRBV20-1 | TRBD2 | TRBJ2-3
TGTGCCAGCAGCGTAGACCGCCCAGATACGCAGTATTTT | CASSVDRPDTQYF | - | TRBV9 | - | TRBJ2-3
TGTGCCAGCAGGACACTAGCGGGAGTGATAGAGGAGCAGTACTTC | CASRTLAGVIEEQYF | many | TRBV11-2 | TRBD2 | TRBJ2-7
TGTGCCAGTAGTATAGGTGTTCTTGGACAGCCCCAGCATTTT | CASSIGVLGQPQHF | many | TRBV19 | - | TRBJ1-5
TGTGCCTGGAGCCACCTGGGGGGGGTTAACACTGAAGCTTTCTTT | CAWSHLGGVNTEAFF | many | TRBV30 | - | TRBJ1-1
TGTGCCAGCAGGGGAGGGGGGCCGACAGCTTTCTTT | CASRGGGPTAFF | - | TRBV6-1 | - | TRBJ1-1
TGCAGTGCTAGAGCCGGGGAAAACATTCAGTACTTC | CSARAGENIQYF | many | TRBV20-1 | - | TRBJ2-4
TGTGCCAGCAGCCAGTCTAGCGGGAGGGTCCCCTACGAGCAGTACTTC | CASSQSSGRVPYEQYF | - | TRBV11-2 | TRBD2 | TRBJ2-7
TGCGCCAGCAGCGCGGGACACCGCTACGAGCAGTACTTC | CASSAGHRYEQYF | many | TRBV5-1 | - | TRBJ2-7
TGCGCCAGCAGTGAGTCTCGCTCTAGCGGAGGGGGGACAGATACGCAGTATTTT | CASSESRSSGGGTDTQYF | - | TRBV10-1 | - | TRBJ2-3
TGCAGTGCTACCCCCCAGGGGGGGGGGCAGCCCCAGCATTTT | CSATPQGGGQPQHF | many | TRBV20-1 | TRBD1 | TRBJ1-5
TGTGCCAGCAGCGAGGGGGCTAATGAGCAGTACTTC | CASSEGANEQYF | many | TRBV11-2 | TRBD1 | TRBJ2-7
TGTGCCAGCAGTGAGACAGGGATGAATGAAAAACTGTTTTTT | CASSETGMNEKLFF | many | TRBV2 | TRBD1 | TRBJ1-4
TGTGCCAGCAGTCACAGGCATTTTACGGGACAGTACGGAAACACCATATATTTT | CASSHRHFTGQYGNTIYF | - | TRBV6-2/TRBV6-3 | TRBD1 | TRBJ1-3
TGTGCCAGCAGCTTGGTAGCGGCAAACAATGAGCAGTTCTTC | CASSLVAANNEQFF | many | TRBV11-2 | - | TRBJ2-1
TGTGCCAGCAATAGAGGGCAGTGGGGTGAAAAACTGTTTTTT | CASNRGQWGEKLFF | many | TRBV2 | - | TRBJ1-4
TGTGCCATCAGTACTAGCCCGGACGGGAGCTCCTACAATGAGCAGTTCTTC | CAISTSPDGSSYNEQFF | few | TRBV10-3 | - | TRBJ2-1
TGCGCCAGCAGCTTGATGGGGGGCGAGACCCAGTACTTC | CASSLMGGETQYF | - | TRBV5-1 | - | TRBJ2-5
TGTGCCAGCAGTTTAGACGGGGACAACACTGAAGCTTTCTTT | CASSLDGDNTEAFF | many | TRBV12-3/TRBV12-4 | - | TRBJ1-1
TGTGCCAGCTTGGCTAGCCAGGAGACCCAGTACTTC | CASLASQETQYF | many | TRBV2 | - | TRBJ2-5
TGTGCCAGCAGCCAATTGCGGACTAGCGGTTCCTACGAGCAGTACTTC | CASSQLRTSGSYEQYF | - | TRBV4-2 | TRBD2 | TRBJ2-7
TGCAGTGCTAGAGAGTCCCTGGGGCAGCAGTACTTC | CSARESLGQQYF | many | TRBV20-1 | - | TRBJ2-7
TGTGCCAGTAGTATAAGGACGCCCACCTACGAGCAGTACTTC | CASSIRTPTYEQYF | many | TRBV19 | - | TRBJ2-7
TGCGCCAGCAGCTTGGTGTCTCGACTAGCGGGAGCAAGTCATTCCGAGCAGTACTTC | CASSLVSRLAGASHSEQYF | many | TRBV5-1 | TRBD2 | TRBJ2-7
TGCAGTGCTGCCCTGGGGGCGGAGGAGACCCAGTACTTC | CSAALGAEETQYF | many | TRBV20-1 | - | TRBJ2-5
TGTGCCAGCTCACCAGAGGGGGCGGACTATGGCTACACCTTC | CASSPEGADYGYTF | many | TRBV18 | TRBD1 | TRBJ1-2
TGCAGTGCTCCCGACAGGGGGGGAGACGAGCAGTACTTC | CSAPDRGGDEQYF | many | TRBV20-1 | TRBD1 | TRBJ2-7
TGTGCCAGCAGCCCGGGACTAGCGGCAACCGAGCAGTACTTC | CASSPGLAATEQYF | many | TRBV3-1 | TRBD2 | TRBJ2-7